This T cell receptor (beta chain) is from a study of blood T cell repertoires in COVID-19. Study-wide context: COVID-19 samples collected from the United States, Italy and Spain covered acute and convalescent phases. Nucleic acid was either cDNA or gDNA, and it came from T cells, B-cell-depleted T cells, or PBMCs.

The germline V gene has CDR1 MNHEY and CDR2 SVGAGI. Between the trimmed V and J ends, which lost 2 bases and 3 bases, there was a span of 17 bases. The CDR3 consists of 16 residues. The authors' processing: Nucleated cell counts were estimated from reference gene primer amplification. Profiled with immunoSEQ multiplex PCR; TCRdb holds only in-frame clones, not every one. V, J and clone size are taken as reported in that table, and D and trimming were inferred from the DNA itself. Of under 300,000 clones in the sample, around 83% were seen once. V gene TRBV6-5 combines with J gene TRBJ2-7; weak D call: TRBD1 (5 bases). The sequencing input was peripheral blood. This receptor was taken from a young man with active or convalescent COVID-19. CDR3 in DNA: TGTGCCAGCAGTTACGCTCGGGTCAGGGCTAGCTACGAGCAGTACTTC. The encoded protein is CASSYARVRASYEQYF.